The next 25 T cell receptor beta chains were all read from a single sample in a study of blood T cell repertoires in COVID-19. Profiled with immunoSEQ multiplex PCR; TCRdb holds only in-frame clones, not every one. This table holds approximately 150,000 clones, around 87% found once. The material sequenced was PBMCs or T cells enriched from blood (not recorded which). These receptors were collected from a woman aged 40 to 50 who had been exposed to COVID-19.

In its sample, this clone was seen once. This sequence joins TRBV28 and TRBJ2-7; unclear D gene. The V end was cut by 5 bases, the J end by 4 bases, with 12 bases between. Germline values: CDR1 MDHEN, CDR2 SYDVKM. This CDR3 is 13 amino acids long. The CDR3 DNA follows: TGTGCCAGCAGTCTCGCTAGATATTACGAGCAGTACTTC. Translating it yields CASSLARYYEQYF.

This clone has ten or more counts. The gene calls are TRBV6-4 and TRBJ2-3; 8 bases fit TRBD2. The V segment lost 3 bases and the J segment 1 base; nucleotides outside the gene matches: 0. The germline CDR1 and CDR2 sequences are MRHNA and SNTAGT. The CDR3 runs to 14 residues. CDR3 sequence (DNA): TGTGCCAGCAGTGAAGCGGGGGGCACAGATACGCAGTATTTT. This gives the protein CASSEAGGTDTQYF.

This chain joins TRBV23-1 and TRBJ2-2; 7 bases map to TRBD2. TRBV23-1 is assigned to the ORF class and has an uncertain function. There are 15 residues in the CDR3. The ends lost 8 bases at V and 2 bases at J; junction bases unmatched: 8. CDR3 in amino acids: CASLPGGGNTGELFF. The DNA for the CDR3 is TGCGCCAGCCTCCCGGGGGGAGGAAACACCGGGGAGCTGTTTTTT.

V and J are TRBV5-1 and TRBJ1-3; TRBD1 might be the D (6 bases). Deletions cut 3 bases from V and 3 bases from J, with 10 bases between. The CDR3 length is 14 residues. The germline V gene has CDR1 SGHRS and CDR2 YFSETQ. CDR3 nucleotides: TGCGCCAGCAGCTCCGGACAGAATGGAAACACCATATATTTT. As protein: CASSSGQNGNTIYF.

This clone has only a few counts. This chain connects TRBV19 to TRBJ1-1; no clear D gene. V was trimmed by 3 bases and J by 4 bases, leaving 9 bases between them. Germline loops: CDR1 LNHDA, CDR2 SQIVND (reference sequence). The CDR3 covers 13 residues. The CDR3 region is CASSIAGSTEAFF. In DNA form, the CDR3 reads TGTGCCAGTAGTATTGCCGGGTCCACTGAAGCTTTCTTT.

This clone was seen just once. The chain joins TRBV5-3 to TRBJ2-7; 12 nucleotides line up with TRBD1. TRBV5-3 is sorted into the ORF group, with uncertain function. V gave up 3 bases and J gave up 5 bases; unmatched junction bases: 6. The CDR3 consists of 15 residues. The CDR3 protein is CARSSTGQGADEQYF. In DNA form, the CDR3 reads TGTGCCAGAAGCTCTACGGGACAGGGGGCGGACGAGCAGTACTTC.

The chain uses TRBV10-3 and TRBJ2-2; no reliable D call. From germline, CDR1 is ENHRY and CDR2 SYGVKD. The CDR3 runs 12 residues. V was clipped by 7 bases and J by 4 bases, with 7 bases between them. The CDR3 bases are TGTGCCATCAATTTCGGCACCGGGGAGCTGTTTTTT. This encodes CAINFGTGELFF.

V and J are TRBV12-3 or TRBV12-4 and TRBJ1-3, with 8 bases lining up with TRBD1. The CDR3 is made up of 13 amino acids. The J segment lost 4 bases and the V segment lost 7 bases, leaving 3 bases of the junction unmatched. The CDR3 region is CASNDRGGNTIYF. In DNA, the CDR3 is TGTGCCAGCAATGACAGGGGCGGAAACACCATATATTTT.

V and J are TRBV7-9 and TRBJ2-1, with TRBD1 matching 10 bases. This CDR3 contains 19 residues. The V and J ends lost 2 bases and 8 bases, in that order; junction bases with no gene match: 18. Germline-derived CDR1 and CDR2 are SEHNR and FQNEAQ (reference sequence). Here the CDR3 DNA reads TGTGCCAGCAGCTTACGGCTAGCCCCCGAGACAGGGGGCTTGGATGAGCAGTTCTTC. Residues: CASSLRLAPETGGLDEQFF.

In its sample, this clone was seen once. J is TRBJ1-1 and V is TRBV5-6; D may be TRBD1 (5 bases). The CDR3 spans 15 residues. The V and J ends lost 4 bases and 3 bases respectively, with 16 bases between them. Germline loops: CDR1 SGHDT, CDR2 YYEEEE. The CDR3 is CASSPGWDSDTEAFF. The CDR3 region has the DNA TGTGCCAGCAGCCCAGGGTGGGATTCGGACACTGAAGCTTTCTTT.

This chain links TRBV10-3 with TRBJ2-1; TRBD2 matches at 11 bases. Germline lookup yields CDR1 ENHRY and CDR2 SYGVKD. The CDR3 consists of 15 residues. The trim removed 6 bases at V and 5 bases at J, leaving 6 bases unmatched. CDR3: CAIRVAGGPHNEQFF. For the CDR3, the DNA is TGTGCCATCAGAGTAGCGGGAGGGCCTCACAATGAGCAGTTCTTC.

The chain uses TRBV15 and TRBJ1-1, with D uncertain. The V end lost 3 bases, the J end lost 1 base, and 12 bases lay between the germline ends. The germline V gene has CDR1 LNHNV and CDR2 YYDKDF (reference sequence). The CDR3 is made up of 15 amino acids. This CDR3 is CATSRDRSRNTEAFF. CDR3 in DNA: TGTGCCACCAGCAGGGATAGGAGTCGGAACACTGAAGCTTTCTTT.

The J gene is TRBJ2-7, the V gene TRBV18; 7 nucleotides align to TRBD1. J lost 4 bases, V lost 3 bases, and 9 bases had no gene match. The V gene's germline CDR1 is KGHSH and CDR2 LQKENI. There are 15 residues in the CDR3. CDR3 amino acids: CASSPGQGELYEQYF. The CDR3 DNA is TGTGCCAGCTCACCCGGGCAGGGGGAATTATACGAGCAGTACTTC.

The chain carries TRBV5-1 and TRBJ1-2, with D uncertain. In germline, CDR1 is SGHRS, CDR2 YFSETQ. The CDR3 has 14 residues. V gave up 4 bases and J gave up 2 bases, with 12 bases separating them. CDR3: CASSPISRNYGYTF. CDR3 nucleotide sequence: TGCGCCAGCAGCCCCATATCACGGAACTATGGCTACACCTTC.

V is TRBV5-1 and J is TRBJ1-2; 12 bases are shared with TRBD1. Germline V CDR1 and CDR2: SGHRS, YFSETQ. V shed 4 bases and J 4 bases; nucleotides not matched to a gene: 5. The CDR3 is 15 residues long. The CDR3 here is CASSAGQGAGYGYTF. CDR3 DNA: TGCGCCAGCAGCGCGGGACAGGGGGCAGGCTATGGCTACACCTTC.

Note on this clone: The junction shows a germline mismatch at one end, possibly a read error. The chain carries TRBV6-1 and TRBJ1-2; D is perhaps TRBD1 (5 bases). Germline CDR1 and CDR2: MNHNS and SASEGT. The CDR3 has 17 residues. CDR3: CASREAIKQGANYGYTF. As DNA, the CDR3 is TGTGCCAGCAGGGAAGCAATCAAGCAGGGTGCTAACTATGGCTACACCTTC.

The rearrangement links TRBV27 to TRBJ1-3, with D perhaps matching TRBD1 (5 bases). Trimming stripped 5 bases from V and 5 bases from J, with 10 bases between. CDR1 and CDR2 (germline): MNHEY, SMNVEV (reference sequence). This CDR3 region has 13 residues. CDR3 protein: CASSEAGRNTIYF. As DNA, the CDR3 is TGTGCCAGCAGTGAGGCAGGGAGAAACACCATATATTTT.

V usage is TRBV6-5 and J usage is TRBJ2-7; 7 nucleotides line up with TRBD2. CDR3 size: 16 residues. The ends lost 1 base at V and 2 bases at J; junction bases unmatched: 8. Germline V gives CDR1 MNHEY, CDR2 SVGAGI. Here the CDR3 DNA reads TGTGCCAGCAGTTACTTAACAGCGGGATCCCCCTACGAGCAGTACTTC. It translates to CASSYLTAGSPYEQYF.

Notes on this clone: One junction end disagrees with the germline gene, perhaps due to a read error. V and J are TRBV28 and TRBJ2-5; unclear D gene. The germline CDR1 and CDR2 sequences are MDHEN and SYDVKM. The CDR3 is 13 residues long. CDR3 bases: TGTGCCAGCAGTTTATCTTCCCCAGGTGGCACACACTTC. Translated, it gives CASSLSSPGGTHF.

The chain links TRBV9 to TRBJ1-6; weak D call: TRBD1 (6 bases). The CDR3 length is 15 residues. The germline CDR1 and CDR2 sequences are SGDLS and YYNGEE. V shed 0 bases and J shed 8 bases, with 12 bases lying between them. CDR3 in amino acids: CASSVEGGRHSPLHF. The CDR3, as DNA: TGTGCCAGCAGCGTAGAAGGGGGAAGACATTCACCCCTCCACTTT.

In this sample, this clone turned up once. The V and J genes are TRBV6-1 and TRBJ2-3; no definite D call. V was pared by 0 bases and J by 4 bases, with 11 bases between. This CDR3 is 15 amino acids long. Germline values: CDR1 MNHNS, CDR2 SASEGT. CDR3 region: CASSEARVEADTQYF. The CDR3, as DNA: TGTGCCAGCAGTGAAGCTCGGGTAGAGGCAGATACGCAGTATTTT.

This clone was counted between two and nine times. The chain recombines TRBV9 with TRBJ2-5; 7 nucleotides line up with TRBD2. CDR3 length equals 17 residues. V trimming: 4 bases; J trimming: 4 bases; junction bases outside the gene matches: 16. Germline V gene sequence: CDR1 SGDLS, CDR2 YYNGEE. CDR3 sequence: CASSPGFLGGGAETQYF. DNA of the CDR3: TGTGCCAGCAGCCCCGGATTTTTGGGGGGGGGTGCAGAGACCCAGTACTTC.

The rearrangement joins TRBV7-2 to TRBJ1-2; perhaps TRBD1 as D (5 bases). CDR3 length: 14 residues. The V end lost 3 bases, the J end lost 3 bases, and 11 bases lay between the germline ends. Germline V gene sequence: CDR1 SGHTA, CDR2 FQGNSA. The DNA for the CDR3 is TGTGCCAGCAGCTTTCAGCAGGGCTACTATGGCTACACCTTC. Amino acids: CASSFQQGYYGYTF.

V and J are TRBV6-2 or TRBV6-3 and TRBJ2-7; 8 bases are shared with TRBD2. Germline V lookup: CDR1 MNHEY, CDR2 SVGEGT. This CDR3 has 15 residues. The V and J ends lost 4 bases and 6 bases, in that order; junction bases with no gene match: 11. CDR3 DNA: TGTGCCAGCAGTTTCGGGCTAGCGGGTTTATCCGAGCAGTACTTC. Translated, it gives CASSFGLAGLSEQYF.

This clone was picked up one time. The chain carries TRBV15 and TRBJ2-3, with 9 positions matching TRBD1. Germline V lookup: CDR1 LNHNV, CDR2 YYDKDF (reference sequence). CDR3 size: 18 residues. Losses at the gene ends were 4 bases for V and 2 bases for J; bases not matched to a gene: 13. CDR3: CATSKDLTGTGITDTQYF. Written as DNA, the CDR3 is TGTGCCACCAGCAAAGACTTAACCGGGACAGGGATCACAGATACGCAGTATTTT.